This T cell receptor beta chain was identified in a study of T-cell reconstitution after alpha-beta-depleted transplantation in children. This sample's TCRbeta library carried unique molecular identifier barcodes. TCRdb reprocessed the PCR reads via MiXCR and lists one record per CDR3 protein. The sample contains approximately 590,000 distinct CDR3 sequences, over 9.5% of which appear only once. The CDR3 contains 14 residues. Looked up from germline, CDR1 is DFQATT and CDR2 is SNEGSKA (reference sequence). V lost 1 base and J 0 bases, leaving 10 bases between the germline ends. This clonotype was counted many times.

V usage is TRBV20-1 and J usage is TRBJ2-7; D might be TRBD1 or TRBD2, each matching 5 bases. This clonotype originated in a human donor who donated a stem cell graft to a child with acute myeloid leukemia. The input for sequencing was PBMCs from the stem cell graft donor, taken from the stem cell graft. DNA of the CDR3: TGCAGTGCTAGAGGGGACGGCTTCTCCTACGAGCAGTACTTC. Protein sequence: CSARGDGFSYEQYF.